This T cell receptor beta chain was recorded in a study of siplizumab effects on memory and regulatory T cells. CDR3 length: 13 residues. The germline CDR1 and CDR2 sequences are MNHEY and SMNVEV (reference sequence). Trimming cost V 5 bases and J 5 bases, with 12 bases left between them. The data were produced by immunoSEQ multiplex PCR, yet TCRdb's version contains in-frame clones alone and is incomplete. The sample has tens of thousands of clones, around 90% seen once; the top ten hold 1.7%. The clonotype originates from a human donor in good health. V is TRBV27 and J is TRBJ2-5; possibly TRBD1 for D (5 bases). Sequencing was done on a sample of Tregs sorted from blood. The CDR3 DNA is TGTGCCAGCAGTCCCCGTAAGGGGGAGACCCAGTACTTC. This sequence encodes CASSPRKGETQYF.